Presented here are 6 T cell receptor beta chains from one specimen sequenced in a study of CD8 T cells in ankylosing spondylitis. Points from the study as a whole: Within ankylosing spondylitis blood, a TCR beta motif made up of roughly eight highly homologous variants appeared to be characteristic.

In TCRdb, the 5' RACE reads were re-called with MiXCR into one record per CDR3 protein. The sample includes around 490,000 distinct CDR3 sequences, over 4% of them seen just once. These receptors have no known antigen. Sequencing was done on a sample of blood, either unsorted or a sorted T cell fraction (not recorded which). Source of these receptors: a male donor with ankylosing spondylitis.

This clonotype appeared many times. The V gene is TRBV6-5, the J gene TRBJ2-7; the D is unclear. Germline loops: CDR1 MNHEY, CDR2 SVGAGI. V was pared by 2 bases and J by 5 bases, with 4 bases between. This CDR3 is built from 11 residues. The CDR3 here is CASSYGHEQYF. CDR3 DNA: TGTGCCAGCAGTTACGGGCACGAGCAGTACTTC.

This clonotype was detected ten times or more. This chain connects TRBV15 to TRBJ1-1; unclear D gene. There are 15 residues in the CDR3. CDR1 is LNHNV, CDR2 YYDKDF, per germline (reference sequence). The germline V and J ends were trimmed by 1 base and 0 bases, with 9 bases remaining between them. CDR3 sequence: CATSRGRAMNTEAFF. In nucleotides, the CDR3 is TGTGCCACCAGCAGAGGTAGGGCAATGAACACTGAAGCTTTCTTT.

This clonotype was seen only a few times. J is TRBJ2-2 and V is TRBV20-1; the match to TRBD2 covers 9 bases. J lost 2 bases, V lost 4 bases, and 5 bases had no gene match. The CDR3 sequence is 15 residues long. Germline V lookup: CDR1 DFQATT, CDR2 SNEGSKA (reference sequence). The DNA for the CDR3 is TGCAGTGCTACTAGCGGGACAACAAACACCGGGGAGCTGTTTTTT. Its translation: CSATSGTTNTGELFF.

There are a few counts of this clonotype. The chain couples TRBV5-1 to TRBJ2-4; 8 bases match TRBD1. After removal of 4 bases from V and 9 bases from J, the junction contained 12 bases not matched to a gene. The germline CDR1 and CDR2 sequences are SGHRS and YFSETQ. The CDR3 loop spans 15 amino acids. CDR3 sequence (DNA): TGCGCCAGCAGCGTGGACAGGGCGGAAGGGGTCATTCAGTACTTC. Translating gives CASSVDRAEGVIQYF.

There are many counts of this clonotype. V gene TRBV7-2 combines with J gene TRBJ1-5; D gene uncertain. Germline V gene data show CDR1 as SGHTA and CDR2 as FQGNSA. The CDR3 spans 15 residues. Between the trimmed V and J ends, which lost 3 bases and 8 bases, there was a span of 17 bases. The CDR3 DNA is TGTGCCAGCAGCTTGGCCCTCCTGGATGGAGAGCCCCAGCATTTT. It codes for CASSLALLDGEPQHF.

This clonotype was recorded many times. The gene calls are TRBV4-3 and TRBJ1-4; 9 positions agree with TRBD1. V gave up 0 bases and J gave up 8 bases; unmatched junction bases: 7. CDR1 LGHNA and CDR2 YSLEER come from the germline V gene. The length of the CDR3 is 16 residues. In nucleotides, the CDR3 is TGCGCCAGCAGCCAAGACACCGGGACAGGGTGGGAAAAACTGTTTTTT. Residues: CASSQDTGTGWEKLFF.